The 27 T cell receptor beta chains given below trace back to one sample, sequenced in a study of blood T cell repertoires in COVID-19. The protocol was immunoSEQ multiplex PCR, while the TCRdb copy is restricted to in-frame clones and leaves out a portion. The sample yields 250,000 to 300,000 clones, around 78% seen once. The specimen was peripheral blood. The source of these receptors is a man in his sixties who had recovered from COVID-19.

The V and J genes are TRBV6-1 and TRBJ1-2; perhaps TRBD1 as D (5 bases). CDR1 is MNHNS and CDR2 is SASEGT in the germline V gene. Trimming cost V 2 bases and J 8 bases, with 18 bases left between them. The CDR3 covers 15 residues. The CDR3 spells CASSEWRQGGIGYTF. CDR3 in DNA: TGTGCCAGCAGTGAATGGCGGCAGGGAGGAATAGGCTACACCTTC.

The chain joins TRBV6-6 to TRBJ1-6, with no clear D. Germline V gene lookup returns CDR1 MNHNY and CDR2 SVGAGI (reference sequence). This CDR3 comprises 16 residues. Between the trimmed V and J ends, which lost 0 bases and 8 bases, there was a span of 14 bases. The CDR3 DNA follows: TGTGCCAGCAGTTACTCAGCCGGGGAATTGGATTCACCCCTCCACTTT. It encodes CASSYSAGELDSPLHF.

The CDR3 DNA follows: TGTGCCAGCAGTTCGCAGGGGTCAATCTCCTACGAGCAGTACTTC. Protein product: CASSSQGSISYEQYF. The chain employs TRBV28 and TRBJ2-7; D is possibly TRBD1 (6 bases). The CDR3 runs 15 residues. The germline V and J ends were trimmed by 4 bases and 0 bases, with 13 bases remaining between them. CDR1 and CDR2 from the germline V gene are MDHEN and SYDVKM.

DNA of the CDR3: TGTGCCTCCACTCCACTAGCGGGGCTTCAAGAGACCCAGTACTTC. Encoded protein: CASTPLAGLQETQYF. The chain recombines TRBV30 with TRBJ2-5, with 10 bases aligning to TRBD2. Germline values: CDR1 GTSNPN, CDR2 SVGIG (reference sequence). V was clipped by 7 bases and J by 2 bases; unmatched bases: 10. This CDR3 has 15 amino acids. Full variable domain (rest looked up from reference TRBV30 and TRBJ2-5): SQTIHQWPATLVQPVGSPLSLECTVEGTSNPNLYWYRQAAGRGLQLLFYSVGIGQISSEVPQNLSASRPQDRQFILSSKKLLLSDSGFYLCASTPLAGLQETQYFGPGTRLLVL.

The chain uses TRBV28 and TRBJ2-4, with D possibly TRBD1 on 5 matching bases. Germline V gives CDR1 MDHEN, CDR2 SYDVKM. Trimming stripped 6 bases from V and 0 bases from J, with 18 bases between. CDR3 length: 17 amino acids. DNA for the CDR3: TGTGCCAGCAGCCCACCCGACAGAAACCTAGCCAAAAACATTCAGTACTTC. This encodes CASSPPDRNLAKNIQYF.

Written as DNA, the CDR3 is TGCGCCAGCAGCACAGGACTAGCGGGAGGCAATGAGCAGTTCTTC. Its translation: CASSTGLAGGNEQFF. The chain links TRBV10-1 to TRBJ2-1; TRBD2 matches 14 bases. J gave up 6 bases and V 6 bases, and 4 bases lay outside the gene matches. The CDR3 is 15 residues long. Per germline, CDR1 WNHNN and CDR2 SYGVQD (reference sequence).

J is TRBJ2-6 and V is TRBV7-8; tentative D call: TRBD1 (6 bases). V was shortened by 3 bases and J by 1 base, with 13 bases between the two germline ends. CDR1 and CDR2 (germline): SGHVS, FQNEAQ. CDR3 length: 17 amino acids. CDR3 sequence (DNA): TGTGCCAGCAGCTTCAGGGGAGAAAGGTCTGGGGCCAACGTCCTGACTTTC. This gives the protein CASSFRGERSGANVLTF.

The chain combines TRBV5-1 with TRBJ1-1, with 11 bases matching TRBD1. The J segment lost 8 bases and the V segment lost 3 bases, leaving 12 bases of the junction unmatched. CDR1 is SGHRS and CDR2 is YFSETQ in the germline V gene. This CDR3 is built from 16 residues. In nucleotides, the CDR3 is TGCGCCAGCAGCTACGACACCACTGGGACAGGGGGAGAAGCTTTCTTT. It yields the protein CASSYDTTGTGGEAFF.

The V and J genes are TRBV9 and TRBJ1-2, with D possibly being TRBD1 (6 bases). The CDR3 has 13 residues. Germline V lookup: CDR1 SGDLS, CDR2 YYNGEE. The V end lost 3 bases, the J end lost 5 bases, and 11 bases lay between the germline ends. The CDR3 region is CASSASGVYGYTF. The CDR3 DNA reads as TGTGCCAGCAGCGCATCAGGGGTATATGGCTACACCTTC.

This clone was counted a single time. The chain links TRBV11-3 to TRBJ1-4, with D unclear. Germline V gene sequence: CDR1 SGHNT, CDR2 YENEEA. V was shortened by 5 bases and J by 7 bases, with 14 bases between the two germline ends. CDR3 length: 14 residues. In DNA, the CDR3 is TGTGCCAGCAGCCCGACCGCCTCGGGTGAAAAACTGTTTTTT. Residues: CASSPTASGEKLFF. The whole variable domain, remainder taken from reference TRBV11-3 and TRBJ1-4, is EAGVVQSPRYKIIEKKQPVAFWCNPISGHNTLYWYLQNLGQGPELLIRYENEEAVDDSQLPKDRFSAERLKGVDSTLKIQPAELGDSAVYLCASSPTASGEKLFFGSGTQLSVL.

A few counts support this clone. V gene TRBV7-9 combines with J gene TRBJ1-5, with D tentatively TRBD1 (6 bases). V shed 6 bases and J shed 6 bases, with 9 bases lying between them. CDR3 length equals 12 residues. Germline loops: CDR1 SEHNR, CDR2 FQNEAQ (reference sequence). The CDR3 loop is CASRQGSQPQHF. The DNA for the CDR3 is TGTGCCAGCAGACAGGGAAGTCAGCCCCAGCATTTT.

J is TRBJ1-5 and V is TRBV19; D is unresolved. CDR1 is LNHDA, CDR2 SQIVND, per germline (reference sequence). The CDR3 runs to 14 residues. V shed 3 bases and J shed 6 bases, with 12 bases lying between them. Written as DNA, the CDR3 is TGTGCCAGTAGTATGTCACTAGGAAGTCAGCCCCAGCATTTT. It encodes CASSMSLGSQPQHF.

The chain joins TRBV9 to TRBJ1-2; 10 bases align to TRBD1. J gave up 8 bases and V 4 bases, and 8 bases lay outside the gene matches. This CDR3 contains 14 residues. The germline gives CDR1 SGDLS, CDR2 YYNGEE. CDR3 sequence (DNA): TGTGCCAGCAGCCCTAACCCGGGACAGGGGGGCTACACCTTC. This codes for CASSPNPGQGGYTF.

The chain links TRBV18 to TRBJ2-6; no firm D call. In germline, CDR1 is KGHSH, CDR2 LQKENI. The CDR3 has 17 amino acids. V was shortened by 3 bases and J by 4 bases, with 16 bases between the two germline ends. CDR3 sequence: CASSPLGRFTGANVLTF. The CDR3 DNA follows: TGTGCCAGCTCACCGTTGGGCAGGTTCACCGGGGCCAACGTCCTGACTTTC.

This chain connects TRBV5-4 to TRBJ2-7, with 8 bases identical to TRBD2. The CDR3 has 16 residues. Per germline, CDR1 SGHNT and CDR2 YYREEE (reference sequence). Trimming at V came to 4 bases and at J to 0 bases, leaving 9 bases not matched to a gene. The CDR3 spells CASSLAAGGVSYEQYF. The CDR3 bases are TGTGCCAGCAGCCTCGCGGCCGGGGGGGTCTCCTACGAGCAGTACTTC.

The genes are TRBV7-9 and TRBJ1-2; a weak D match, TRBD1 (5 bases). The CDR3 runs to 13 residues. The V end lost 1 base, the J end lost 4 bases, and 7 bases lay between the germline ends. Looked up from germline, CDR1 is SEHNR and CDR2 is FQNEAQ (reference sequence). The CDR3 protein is CASSLGGLYGYTF. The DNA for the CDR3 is TGTGCCAGCAGCTTAGGGGGCCTCTATGGCTACACCTTC.

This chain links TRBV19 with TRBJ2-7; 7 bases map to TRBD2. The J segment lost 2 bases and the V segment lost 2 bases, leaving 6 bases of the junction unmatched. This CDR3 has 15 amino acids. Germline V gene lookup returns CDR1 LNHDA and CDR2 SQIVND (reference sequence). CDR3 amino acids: CASSIRASGPYEQYF. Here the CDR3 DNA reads TGTGCCAGTAGTATAAGGGCTAGCGGACCCTACGAGCAGTACTTC.

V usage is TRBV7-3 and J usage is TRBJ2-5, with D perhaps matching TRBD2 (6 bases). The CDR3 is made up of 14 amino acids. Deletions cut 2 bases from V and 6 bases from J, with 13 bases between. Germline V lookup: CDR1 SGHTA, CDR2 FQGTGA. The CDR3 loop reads CASSLGGATKTQYF. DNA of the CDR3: TGTGCCAGCAGCTTAGGAGGGGCAACGAAGACCCAGTACTTC.

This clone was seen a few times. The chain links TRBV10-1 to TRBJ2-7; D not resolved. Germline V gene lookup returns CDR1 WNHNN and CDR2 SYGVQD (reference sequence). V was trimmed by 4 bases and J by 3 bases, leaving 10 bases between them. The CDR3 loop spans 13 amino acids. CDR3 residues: CASSVVPDYEQYF. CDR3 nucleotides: TGCGCCAGCAGTGTGGTCCCAGACTACGAGCAGTACTTC.

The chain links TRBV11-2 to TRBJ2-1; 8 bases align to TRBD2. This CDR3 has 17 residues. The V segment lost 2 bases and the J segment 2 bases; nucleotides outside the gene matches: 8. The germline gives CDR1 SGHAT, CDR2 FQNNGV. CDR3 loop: CASSLRGSGLAYNEQFF. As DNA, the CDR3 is TGTGCCAGCAGCTTAAGAGGGTCGGGACTAGCCTACAATGAGCAGTTCTTC.

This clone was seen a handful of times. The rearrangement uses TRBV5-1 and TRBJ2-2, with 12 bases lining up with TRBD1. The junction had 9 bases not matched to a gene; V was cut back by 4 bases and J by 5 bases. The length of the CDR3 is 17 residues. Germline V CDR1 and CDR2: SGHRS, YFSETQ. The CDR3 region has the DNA TGCGCCAGCAGCCAGTCCCGGGACAGGGGGCGGACCGGGGAGCTGTTTTTT. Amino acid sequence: CASSQSRDRGRTGELFF.

The CDR3 region is CASSFSTRETQYF. The CDR3 region has the DNA TGTGCCAGCAGTTTCTCGACGCGGGAGACCCAGTACTTC. The chain joins TRBV27 to TRBJ2-5; D call uncertain. Trimming removed 3 bases from V and 5 bases from J, with 10 bases in between. The CDR3 contains 13 residues. The germline V gene has CDR1 MNHEY and CDR2 SMNVEV (reference sequence).

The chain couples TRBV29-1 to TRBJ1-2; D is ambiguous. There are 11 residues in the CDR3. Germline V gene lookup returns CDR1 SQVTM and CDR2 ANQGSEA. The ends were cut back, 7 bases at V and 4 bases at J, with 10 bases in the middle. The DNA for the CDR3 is TGCAGCGGCATGCTTAGCTATGGCTACACCTTC. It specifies CSGMLSYGYTF.

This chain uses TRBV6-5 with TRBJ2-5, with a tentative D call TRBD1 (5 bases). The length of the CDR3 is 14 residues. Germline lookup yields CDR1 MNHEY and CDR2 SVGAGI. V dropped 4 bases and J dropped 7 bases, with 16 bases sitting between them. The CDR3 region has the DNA TGTGCCAGCAGTTCACGGACACCAGCAACGACCCAGTACTTC. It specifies CASSSRTPATTQYF.

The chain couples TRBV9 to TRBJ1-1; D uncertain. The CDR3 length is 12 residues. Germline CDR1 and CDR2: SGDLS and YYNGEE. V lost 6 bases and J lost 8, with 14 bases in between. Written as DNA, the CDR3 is TGTGCCAGCAAGAACACGGGTGGGGAAGCTTTCTTT. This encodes CASKNTGGEAFF. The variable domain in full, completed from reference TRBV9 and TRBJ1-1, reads DSGVTQTPKHLITATGQRVTLRCSPRSGDLSVYWYQQSLDQGLQFLIQYYNGEERAKGNILERFSAQQFPDLHSELNLSSLELGDSALYFCASKNTGGEAFFGQGTRLTVV.

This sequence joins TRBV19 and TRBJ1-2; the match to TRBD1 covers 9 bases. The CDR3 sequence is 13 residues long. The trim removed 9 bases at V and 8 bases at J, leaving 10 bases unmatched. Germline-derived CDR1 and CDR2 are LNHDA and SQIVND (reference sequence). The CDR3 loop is CASGDRGWSGYTF. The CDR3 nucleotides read TGTGCCAGCGGCGACAGGGGGTGGAGCGGCTACACCTTC.

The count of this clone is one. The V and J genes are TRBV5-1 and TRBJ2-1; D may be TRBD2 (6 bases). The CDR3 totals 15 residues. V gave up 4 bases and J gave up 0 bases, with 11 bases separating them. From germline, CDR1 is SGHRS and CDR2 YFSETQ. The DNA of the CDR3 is TGCGCCAGCAGCAGGGACGGGAGCTCCTACAATGAGCAGTTCTTC. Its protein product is CASSRDGSSYNEQFF.